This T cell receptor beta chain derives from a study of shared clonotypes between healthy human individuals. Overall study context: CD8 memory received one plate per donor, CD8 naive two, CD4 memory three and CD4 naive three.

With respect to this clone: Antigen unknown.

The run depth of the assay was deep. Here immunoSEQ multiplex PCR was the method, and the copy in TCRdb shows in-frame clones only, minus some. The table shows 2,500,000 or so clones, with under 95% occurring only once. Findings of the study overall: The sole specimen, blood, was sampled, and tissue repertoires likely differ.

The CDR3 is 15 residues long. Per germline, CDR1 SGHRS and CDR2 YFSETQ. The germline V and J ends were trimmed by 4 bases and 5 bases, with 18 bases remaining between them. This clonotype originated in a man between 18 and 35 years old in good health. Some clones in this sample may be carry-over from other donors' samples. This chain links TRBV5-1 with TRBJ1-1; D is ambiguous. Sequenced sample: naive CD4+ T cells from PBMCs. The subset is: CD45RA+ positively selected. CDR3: CASSTTGHLGTEAFF. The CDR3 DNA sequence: TGCGCCAGCAGCACCACCGGCCACCTTGGGACTGAAGCTTTCTTT.